One sample yielded the 20 T cell receptor beta chains listed below, sequenced in a study of multiple sclerosis patients with progressive multifocal leukoencephalopathy. Time point noted: approximately 12 months of natalizumab therapy. Only in-frame clones appear in the TCRdb table, and some are missing; sequencing was by immunoSEQ multiplex PCR. The sample has under 30,000 clones, 85% to 90% seen once. The material sequenced was PBMCs, taken from a patient treated with natalizumab. These receptors originate from a human donor with multiple sclerosis.

Points on this clone: An end of the junction differs from the germline gene, which may be a read error. The chain joins TRBV6-1 to TRBJ2-7; D is unclear. Per the germline V gene, CDR1 is MNHNS and CDR2 is SASEGT. The CDR3 has 14 residues. In DNA form, the CDR3 reads TGTGCCAGCAGTCCTCGGATCCCGGCGGAAGAGCAGTGCTTC. Its translation: CASSPRIPAEEQCF.

V usage is TRBV7-9 and J usage is TRBJ1-3, with a possible D match to TRBD1 (5 bases). CDR3 length: 15 amino acids. V was cut by 5 bases and J by 0 bases, with 11 bases left in between. Germline CDR1 reads SEHNR; CDR2 reads FQNEAQ (reference sequence). The CDR3 DNA reads as TGTGCCAGCAGCCCGATGACAGCCTCTGGAAACACCATATATTTT. This encodes CASSPMTASGNTIYF. The full variable domain, in which reference TRBV7-9 and TRBJ1-3 provide the parts outside the CDR3, is DTGVSQNPRHKITKRGQNVTFRCDPISEHNRLYWYRQTLGQGPEFLTYFQNEAQLEKSRLLSDRFSAERPKGSFSTLEIQRTEQGDSAMYLCASSPMTASGNTIYFGEGSWLTVV.

The chain links TRBV10-2 to TRBJ1-5, with D perhaps TRBD1 (6 bases). V was shortened by 2 bases and J by 1 base, with 9 bases between the two germline ends. This CDR3 has 15 residues. From germline, CDR1 is WSHSY and CDR2 SAAADI. The CDR3: CASSERGGSNQPQHF. The CDR3 bases are TGCGCCAGCAGTGAGAGGGGGGGGAGCAATCAGCCCCAGCATTTT.

This chain uses TRBV5-1 with TRBJ1-2; a weak D match, TRBD1 (5 bases). Looked up from germline, CDR1 is SGHRS and CDR2 is YFSETQ. This CDR3 is built from 17 residues. The V and J ends lost 0 bases and 4 bases respectively, with 19 bases between them. The CDR3 nucleotides read TGCGCCAGCAGCTTGGCCACGAGGACACCGAACCTCTATGGCTACACCTTC. Its translation is CASSLATRTPNLYGYTF.

The chain links TRBV6-5 to TRBJ1-1; D is perhaps TRBD1 (5 bases). Germline V gives CDR1 MNHEY, CDR2 SVGAGI. This CDR3 is built from 12 residues. Trimming took 4 bases from V and 10 from J, leaving 13 bases between them. CDR3 nucleotides: TGTGCCAGCAGTTCCAGGGAGTTTGGAGCTTTCTTT. This translates into CASSSREFGAFF.

The genes are TRBV7-1 and TRBJ1-1, with D unclear. TRBV7-1 is designated an ORF whose function remains uncertain. This CDR3 has 15 residues. The V end was cut by 4 bases, the J end by 1 base, with 13 bases between. The CDR3 reads CASSLTVNGNTEAFF. The CDR3 DNA reads TGTGCCAGCAGCTTAACGGTCAATGGGAACACTGAAGCTTTCTTT.

This chain links TRBV28 with TRBJ1-6, with D perhaps matching TRBD1 (6 bases). Trimming removed 2 bases from V and 11 bases from J, with 13 bases in between. This CDR3 is 14 amino acids long. CDR1 MDHEN and CDR2 SYDVKM come from the germline V gene. CDR3 coding DNA: TGTGCCAGCAGTTTAACAGGGAAAAGAACACCCCTCCACTTT. It codes for CASSLTGKRTPLHF.

This clone was seen a few times. The V call is TRBV9, the J call TRBJ2-3; TRBD2 matches at 8 bases. Germline V gene sequence: CDR1 SGDLS, CDR2 YYNGEE. The CDR3 covers 15 residues. With V trimmed by 0 bases and J by 6 bases, 6 bases remained unmatched. The chain's CDR3 is CASSVAGGPWDTQYF. The CDR3 DNA sequence: TGTGCCAGCAGCGTAGCGGGGGGGCCGTGGGATACGCAGTATTTT.

The J gene is TRBJ1-1, the V gene TRBV28, with 8 bases matching TRBD1. The CDR3 extends over 15 amino acids. Germline assignment: CDR1 MDHEN and CDR2 SYDVKM. With V trimmed by 5 bases and J by 5 bases, 10 bases remained unmatched. This CDR3 reads CASSPRQGHRTEAFF. CDR3 coding DNA: TGTGCCAGCAGTCCGAGACAGGGGCATAGGACTGAAGCTTTCTTT.

The V and J genes are TRBV4-3 and TRBJ2-2, with TRBD1 matching over 8 bases. J was trimmed by 0 bases and V by 2 bases; bases with no gene match: 5. Per the germline V gene, CDR1 is LGHNA and CDR2 is YSLEER. The CDR3 is made up of 17 amino acids. The CDR3 DNA is TGCGCCAGCAGCCAAAACCACAGGGGGACGAACACCGGGGAGCTGTTTTTT. Its protein is CASSQNHRGTNTGELFF.

V is TRBV4-2 and J is TRBJ2-2; 9 nucleotides align to TRBD1. This CDR3 has 15 residues. V was clipped by 1 base and J by 3 bases; unmatched bases: 0. Germline V gives CDR1 LGHNA, CDR2 YNFKEQ. The CDR3 bases are TGTGCCAGCAGCCAAGGGGACAGGGACACCGGGGAGCTGTTTTTT. It translates to CASSQGDRDTGELFF.

This chain joins TRBV10-3 and TRBJ1-1; D possibly corresponds to TRBD1 (5 bases). The CDR3 sequence is 14 residues long. Germline V gives CDR1 ENHRY, CDR2 SYGVKD. V gave up 8 bases and J gave up 3 bases, with 16 bases separating them. CDR3: CAIGRGGHYTEAFF. As DNA, the CDR3 is TGTGCCATCGGAAGGGGCGGACATTACACTGAAGCTTTCTTT.

The rearrangement uses TRBV28 and TRBJ2-2; D possibly corresponds to TRBD1 (6 bases). The germline V gene has CDR1 MDHEN and CDR2 SYDVKM. Trimming shortened V by 4 bases and J by 4 bases, and 19 bases separated the two germline ends. This CDR3 spans 17 amino acids. The CDR3 loop is CASSSRRRTASTGELFF. Here the CDR3 DNA reads TGTGCCAGCAGTTCCCGCCGACGGACAGCCAGCACCGGGGAGCTGTTTTTT.

This clone appeared once. The chain employs TRBV6-5 and TRBJ2-7, with D hard to call. V was pared by 6 bases and J by 0 bases, with 9 bases between. The CDR3 is 13 amino acids. CDR1 and CDR2 (germline): MNHEY, SVGAGI. The CDR3 nucleotides read TGTGCCAGCAGCCCTATCACCTCCTACGAGCAGTACTTC. It yields the protein CASSPITSYEQYF.

The chain carries TRBV10-1 and TRBJ2-7; 9 positions agree with TRBD1. The CDR3 extends over 17 amino acids. CDR1 WNHNN and CDR2 SYGVQD come from the germline V gene (reference sequence). J lost 4 bases, V lost 2 bases, and 12 bases had no gene match. CDR3 in DNA: TGCGCCAGCAGTGAGGGGCCCCGGGACAGGGCTGGTTACGAGCAGTACTTC. Residues: CASSEGPRDRAGYEQYF.

The chain joins TRBV4-1 to TRBJ1-1, with D unresolved. Deletions cut 3 bases from V and 4 bases from J, with 6 bases between. This CDR3 is built from 12 residues. Per the germline V gene, CDR1 is MGHRA and CDR2 is YSYEKL. CDR3 in amino acids: CASSQAATEAFF. DNA for the CDR3: TGCGCCAGCAGCCAGGCGGCCACTGAAGCTTTCTTT.

The J gene is TRBJ2-5, the V gene TRBV13, with 7 bases that match TRBD2. Trimming cost V 8 bases and J 1 base; bases outside gene matches: 4. This CDR3 spans 13 amino acids. Looked up from germline, CDR1 is PRHDT and CDR2 is FYEKMQ (reference sequence). CDR3 residues: CASGIAGQETQYF. The CDR3 bases are TGTGCCAGCGGAATAGCGGGCCAAGAGACCCAGTACTTC.

The chain carries TRBV11-2 and TRBJ2-5; D is tentatively TRBD1 or TRBD2 (5 bases each). Germline CDR1 is SGHAT and CDR2 is FQNNGV. The V end was cut by 5 bases, the J end by 2 bases, with 15 bases between. This CDR3 spans 15 amino acids. The CDR3 loop is CASSLGTGIQETQYF. The CDR3 DNA is TGTGCCAGCAGCCTGGGGACCGGGATACAAGAGACCCAGTACTTC.

The chain employs TRBV28 and TRBJ2-7; TRBD1 or TRBD2 may be the D gene (5 bases each). V was clipped by 3 bases and J by 3 bases, with 15 bases between them. CDR1 and CDR2 from the germline V gene are MDHEN and SYDVKM. This CDR3 has 15 amino acids. The CDR3 nucleotides read TGTGCCAGCAGTTTCCCGGTAGGGGAGATCTACGAGCAGTACTTC. Its translation is CASSFPVGEIYEQYF.

Only one count was recorded for this clone. The chain recombines TRBV2 with TRBJ2-1; unclear D gene. From germline, CDR1 is SNHLY and CDR2 FYNNEI. Trimming stripped 3 bases from V and 8 bases from J, with 14 bases between. The CDR3 covers 14 residues. CDR3 in amino acids: CASSDTPPPDEQFF. The CDR3 region has the DNA TGTGCCAGCAGTGATACCCCCCCGCCGGATGAGCAGTTCTTC.